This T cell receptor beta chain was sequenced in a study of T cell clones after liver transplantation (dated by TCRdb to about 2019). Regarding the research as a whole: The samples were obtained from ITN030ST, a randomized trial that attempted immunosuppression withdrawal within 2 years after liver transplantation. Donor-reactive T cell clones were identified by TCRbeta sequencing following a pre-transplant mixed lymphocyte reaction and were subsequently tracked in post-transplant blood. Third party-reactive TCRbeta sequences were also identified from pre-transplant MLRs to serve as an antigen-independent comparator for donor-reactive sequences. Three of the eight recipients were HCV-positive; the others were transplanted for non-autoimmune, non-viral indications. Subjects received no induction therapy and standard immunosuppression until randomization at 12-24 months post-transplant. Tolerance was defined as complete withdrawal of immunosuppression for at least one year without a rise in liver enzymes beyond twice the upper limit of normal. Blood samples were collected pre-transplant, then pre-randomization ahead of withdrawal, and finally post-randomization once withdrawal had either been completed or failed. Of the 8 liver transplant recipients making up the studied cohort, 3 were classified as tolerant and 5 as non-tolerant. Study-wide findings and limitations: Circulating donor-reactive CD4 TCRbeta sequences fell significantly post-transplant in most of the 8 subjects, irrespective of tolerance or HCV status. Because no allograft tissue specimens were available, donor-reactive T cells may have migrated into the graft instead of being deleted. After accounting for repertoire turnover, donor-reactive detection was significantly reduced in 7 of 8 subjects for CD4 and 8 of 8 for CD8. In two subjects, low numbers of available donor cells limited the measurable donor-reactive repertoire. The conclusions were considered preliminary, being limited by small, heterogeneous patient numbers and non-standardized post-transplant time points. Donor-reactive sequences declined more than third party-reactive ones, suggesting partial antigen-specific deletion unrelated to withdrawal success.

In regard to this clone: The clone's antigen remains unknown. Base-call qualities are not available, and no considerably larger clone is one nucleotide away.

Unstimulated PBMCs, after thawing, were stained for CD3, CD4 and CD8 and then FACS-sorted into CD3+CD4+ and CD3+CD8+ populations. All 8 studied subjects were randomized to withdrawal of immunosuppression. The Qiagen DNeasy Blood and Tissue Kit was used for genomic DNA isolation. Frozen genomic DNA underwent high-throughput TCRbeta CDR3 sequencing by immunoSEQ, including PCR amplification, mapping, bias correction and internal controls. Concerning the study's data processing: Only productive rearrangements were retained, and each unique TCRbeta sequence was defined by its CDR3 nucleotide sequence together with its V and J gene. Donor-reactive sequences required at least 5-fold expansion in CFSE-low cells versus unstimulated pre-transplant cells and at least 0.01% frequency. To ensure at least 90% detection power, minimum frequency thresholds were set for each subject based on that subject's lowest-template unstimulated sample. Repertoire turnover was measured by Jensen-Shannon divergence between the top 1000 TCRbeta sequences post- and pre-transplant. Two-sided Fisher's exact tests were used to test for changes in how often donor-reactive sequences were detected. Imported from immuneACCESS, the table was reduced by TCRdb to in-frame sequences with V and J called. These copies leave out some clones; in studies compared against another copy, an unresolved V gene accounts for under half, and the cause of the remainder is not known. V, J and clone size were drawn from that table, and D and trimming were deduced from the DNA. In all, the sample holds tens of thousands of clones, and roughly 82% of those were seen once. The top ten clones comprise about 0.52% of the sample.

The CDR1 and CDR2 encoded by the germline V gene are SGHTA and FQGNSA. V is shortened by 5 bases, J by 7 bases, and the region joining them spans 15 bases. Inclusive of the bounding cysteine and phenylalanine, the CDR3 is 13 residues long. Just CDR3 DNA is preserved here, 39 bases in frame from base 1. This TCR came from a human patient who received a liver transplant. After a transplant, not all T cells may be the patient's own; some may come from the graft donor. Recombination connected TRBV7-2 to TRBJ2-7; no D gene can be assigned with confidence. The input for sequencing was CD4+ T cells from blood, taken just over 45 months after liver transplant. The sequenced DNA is TGTGCCAGCAGCAACCTCCCAGTGGGGGAGCAGTACTTC. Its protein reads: CASSNLPVGEQYF.